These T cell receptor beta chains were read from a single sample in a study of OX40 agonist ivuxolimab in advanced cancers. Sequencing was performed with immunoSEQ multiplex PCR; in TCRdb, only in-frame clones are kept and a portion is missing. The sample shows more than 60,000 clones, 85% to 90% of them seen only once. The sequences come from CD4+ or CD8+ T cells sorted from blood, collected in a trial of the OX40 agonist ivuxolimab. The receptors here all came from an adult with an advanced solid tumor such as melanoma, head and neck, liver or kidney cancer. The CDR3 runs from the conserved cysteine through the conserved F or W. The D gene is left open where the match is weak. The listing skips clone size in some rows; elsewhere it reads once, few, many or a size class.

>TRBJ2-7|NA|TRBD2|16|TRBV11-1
CASRGLAGGIAYEQYF
TGTGCCAGCAGAGGACTAGCGGGAGGGATTGCCTACGAGCAGTACTTC
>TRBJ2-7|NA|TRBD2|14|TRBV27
CASRWGGSSYEQYF
TGTGCCAGCAGGTGGGGGGGGAGCTCCTACGAGCAGTACTTC
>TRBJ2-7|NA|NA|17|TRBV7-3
CASSLDGLGSWSSEQYF
TGTGCCAGCAGCTTAGATGGTTTAGGGTCGTGGAGTAGCGAGCAGTACTTC
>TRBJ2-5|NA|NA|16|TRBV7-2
CASRQPPSAAAETQYF
TGTGCCAGCAGACAACCCCCCTCGGCGGCGGCGGAGACCCAGTACTTC
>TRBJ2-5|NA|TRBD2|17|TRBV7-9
CASSLLDAGGPGETQYF
TGTGCCAGCAGCTTATTGGACGCGGGAGGGCCGGGAGAGACCCAGTACTTC
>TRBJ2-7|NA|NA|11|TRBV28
CASQNTYEQYF
TGTGCCAGCCAAAACACCTACGAGCAGTACTTC
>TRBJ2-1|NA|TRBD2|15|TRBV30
CAWSLRLAGVNEQFF
TGTGCCTGGAGTTTGCGACTAGCGGGGGTTAATGAGCAGTTCTTC
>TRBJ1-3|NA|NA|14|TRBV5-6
CASSLGDGRNTIYF
TGTGCCAGCAGCTTGGGGGACGGGAGGAACACCATATATTTT
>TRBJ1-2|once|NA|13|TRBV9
CASSVGQDYGYTF
TGTGCCAGCAGCGTAGGACAGGACTATGGCTACACCTTC
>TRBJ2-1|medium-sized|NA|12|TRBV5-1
CASSLPSNEQFF
TGCGCCAGCAGCTTGCCTAGTAATGAGCAGTTCTTC
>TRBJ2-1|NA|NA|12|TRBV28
CASSLLANEQFF
TGTGCCAGCAGTTTACTAGCCAATGAGCAGTTCTTC
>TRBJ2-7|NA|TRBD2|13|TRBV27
CASSFSGTGIQYF
TGTGCCAGCAGTTTTAGCGGGACGGGGATCCAGTACTTC
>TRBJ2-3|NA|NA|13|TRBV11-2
CASSLGFSDTQYF
TGTGCCAGCAGCCTGGGGTTTTCAGATACGCAGTATTTT
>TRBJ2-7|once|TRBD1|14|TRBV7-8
CASSYGTGAYEQYF
TGTGCCAGCAGCTATGGGACAGGAGCCTACGAGCAGTACTTC
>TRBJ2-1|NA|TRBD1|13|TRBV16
CASSQYRGNEQFF
TGTGCCAGCAGCCAATACAGGGGCAATGAGCAGTTCTTC